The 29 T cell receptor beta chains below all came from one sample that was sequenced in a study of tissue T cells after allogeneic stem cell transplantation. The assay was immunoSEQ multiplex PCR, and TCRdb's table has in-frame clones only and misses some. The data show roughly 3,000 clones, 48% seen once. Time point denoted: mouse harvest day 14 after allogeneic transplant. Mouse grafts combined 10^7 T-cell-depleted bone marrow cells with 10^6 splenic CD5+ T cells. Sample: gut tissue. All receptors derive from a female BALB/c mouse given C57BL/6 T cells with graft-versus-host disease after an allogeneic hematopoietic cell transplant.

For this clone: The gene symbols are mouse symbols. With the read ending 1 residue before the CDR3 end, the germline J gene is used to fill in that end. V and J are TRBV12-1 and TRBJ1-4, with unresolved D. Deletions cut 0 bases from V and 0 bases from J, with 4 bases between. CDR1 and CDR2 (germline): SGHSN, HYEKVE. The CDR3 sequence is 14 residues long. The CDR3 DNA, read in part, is TGTGCCAGCTCTCTCGGGGTTTCCAACGAAAGATTATTT. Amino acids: CASSLGVSNERLF. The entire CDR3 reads CASSLGVSNERLFF.

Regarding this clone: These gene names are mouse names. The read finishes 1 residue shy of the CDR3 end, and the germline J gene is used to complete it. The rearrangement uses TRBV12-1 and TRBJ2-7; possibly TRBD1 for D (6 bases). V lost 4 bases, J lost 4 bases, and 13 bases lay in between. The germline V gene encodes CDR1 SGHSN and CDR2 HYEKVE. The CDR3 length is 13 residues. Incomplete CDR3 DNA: TGTGCCAGCTCCCGCCGGGACACATATGAACAGTAC. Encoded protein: CASSRRDTYEQY. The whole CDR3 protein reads CASSRRDTYEQYF.

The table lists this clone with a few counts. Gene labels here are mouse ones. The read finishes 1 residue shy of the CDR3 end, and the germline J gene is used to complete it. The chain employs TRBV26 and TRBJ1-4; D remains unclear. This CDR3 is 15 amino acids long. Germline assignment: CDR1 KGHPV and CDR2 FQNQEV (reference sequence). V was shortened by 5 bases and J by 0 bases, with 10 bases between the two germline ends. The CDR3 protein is CASSENRISNERLFF. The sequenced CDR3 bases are TGTGCCAGCAGTGAAAACAGAATTTCCAACGAAAGATTATTT.

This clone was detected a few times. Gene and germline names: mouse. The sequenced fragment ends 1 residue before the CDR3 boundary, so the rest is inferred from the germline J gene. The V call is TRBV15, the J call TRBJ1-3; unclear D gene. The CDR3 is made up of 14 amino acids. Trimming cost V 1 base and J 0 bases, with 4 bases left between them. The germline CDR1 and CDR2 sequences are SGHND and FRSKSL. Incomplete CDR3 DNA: TGTGCCAGCAGTTTAGGGGGTTCTGGAAATACGCTCTAT. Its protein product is CASSLGGSGNTLY. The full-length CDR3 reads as CASSLGGSGNTLYF.

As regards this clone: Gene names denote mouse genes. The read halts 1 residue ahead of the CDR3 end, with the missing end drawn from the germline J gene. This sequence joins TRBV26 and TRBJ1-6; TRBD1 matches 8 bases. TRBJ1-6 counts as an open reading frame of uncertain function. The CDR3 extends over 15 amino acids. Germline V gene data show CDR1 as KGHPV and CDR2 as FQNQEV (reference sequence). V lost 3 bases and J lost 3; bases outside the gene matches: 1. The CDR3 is CASSLTGGYNSPLYF. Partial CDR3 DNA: TGTGCCAGCAGTCTTACAGGGGGCTATAATTCGCCCCTCTAC.

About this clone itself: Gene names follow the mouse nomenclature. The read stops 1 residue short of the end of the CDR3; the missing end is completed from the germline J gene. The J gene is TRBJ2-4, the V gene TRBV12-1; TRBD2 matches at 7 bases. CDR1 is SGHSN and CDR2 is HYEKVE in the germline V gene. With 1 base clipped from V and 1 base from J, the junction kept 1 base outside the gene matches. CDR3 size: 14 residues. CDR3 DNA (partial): TGTGCCAGCTCTCTGGGGGGGGGTCAAAACACCTTGTAC. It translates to CASSLGGGQNTLY. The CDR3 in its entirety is CASSLGGGQNTLYF.

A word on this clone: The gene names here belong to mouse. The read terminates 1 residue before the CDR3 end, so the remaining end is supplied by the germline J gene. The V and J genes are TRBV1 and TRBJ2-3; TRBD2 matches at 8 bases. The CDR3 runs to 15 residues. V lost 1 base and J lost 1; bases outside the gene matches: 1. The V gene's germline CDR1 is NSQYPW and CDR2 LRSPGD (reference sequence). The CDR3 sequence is CTCSAAGGRAETLYF. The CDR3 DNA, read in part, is TGCACCTGCAGTGCAGCTGGGGGGCGTGCAGAAACGCTGTAT.

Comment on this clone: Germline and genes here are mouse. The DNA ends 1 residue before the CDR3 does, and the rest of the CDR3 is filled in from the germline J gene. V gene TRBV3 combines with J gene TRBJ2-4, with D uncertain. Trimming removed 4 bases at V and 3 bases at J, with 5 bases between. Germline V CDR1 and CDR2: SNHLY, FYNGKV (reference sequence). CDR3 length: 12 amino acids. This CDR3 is CASSSEQNTLYF. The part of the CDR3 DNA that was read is TGTGCCAGCAGCTCGGAACAAAACACCTTGTAC.

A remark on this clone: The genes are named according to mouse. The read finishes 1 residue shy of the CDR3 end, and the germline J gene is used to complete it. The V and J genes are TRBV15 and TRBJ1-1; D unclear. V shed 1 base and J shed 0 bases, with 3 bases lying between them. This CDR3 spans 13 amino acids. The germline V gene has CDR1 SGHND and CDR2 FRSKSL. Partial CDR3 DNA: TGTGCCAGCAGTTTAGGGGCAAACACAGAAGTCTTC. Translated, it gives CASSLGANTEVF. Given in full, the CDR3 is CASSLGANTEVFF.

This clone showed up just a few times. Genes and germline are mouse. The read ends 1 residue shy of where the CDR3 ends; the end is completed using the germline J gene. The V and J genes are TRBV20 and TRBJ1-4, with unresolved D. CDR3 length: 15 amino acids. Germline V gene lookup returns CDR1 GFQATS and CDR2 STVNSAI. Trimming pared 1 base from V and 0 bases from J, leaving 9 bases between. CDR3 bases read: TGTGGTGCTAGGGCTACAGAAATTTCCAACGAAAGATTATTT. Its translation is CGARATEISNERLF. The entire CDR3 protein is CGARATEISNERLFF.

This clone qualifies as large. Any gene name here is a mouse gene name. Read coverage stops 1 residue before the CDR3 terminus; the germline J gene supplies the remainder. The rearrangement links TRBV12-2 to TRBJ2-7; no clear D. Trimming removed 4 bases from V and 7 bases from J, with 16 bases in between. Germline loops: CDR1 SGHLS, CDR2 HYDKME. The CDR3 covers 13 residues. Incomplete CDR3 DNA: TGTGCCAGCTCGCCTAGGGTATTGGGAGAACAGTAC. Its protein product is CASSPRVLGEQY. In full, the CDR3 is CASSPRVLGEQYF.

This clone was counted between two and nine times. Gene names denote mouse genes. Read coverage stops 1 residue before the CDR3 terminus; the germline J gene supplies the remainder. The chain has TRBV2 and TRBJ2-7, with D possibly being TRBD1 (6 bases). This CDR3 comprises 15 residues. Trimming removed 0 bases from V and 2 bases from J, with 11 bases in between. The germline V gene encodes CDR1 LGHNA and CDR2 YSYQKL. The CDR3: CASSQDRGHPYEQYF. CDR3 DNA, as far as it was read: TGTGCCAGCAGCCAAGATCGGGGACATCCCTATGAACAGTAC.

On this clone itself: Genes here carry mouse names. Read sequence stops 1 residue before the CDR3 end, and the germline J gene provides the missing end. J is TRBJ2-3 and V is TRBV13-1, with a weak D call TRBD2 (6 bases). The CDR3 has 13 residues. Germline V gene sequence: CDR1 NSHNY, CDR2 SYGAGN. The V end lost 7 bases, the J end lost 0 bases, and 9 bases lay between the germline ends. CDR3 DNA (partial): TGTGCCAGCCGGGGACTTAGTGCAGAAACGCTGTAT. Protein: CASRGLSAETLY. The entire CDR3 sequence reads CASRGLSAETLYF.

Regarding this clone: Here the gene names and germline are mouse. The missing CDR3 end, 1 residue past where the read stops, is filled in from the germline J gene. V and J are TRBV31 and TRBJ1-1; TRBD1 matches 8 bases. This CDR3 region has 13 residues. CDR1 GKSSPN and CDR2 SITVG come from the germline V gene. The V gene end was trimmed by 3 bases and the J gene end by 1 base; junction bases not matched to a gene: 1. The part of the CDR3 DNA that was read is TGTGCCTGGAGCGGGACAGGGAACACAGAAGTCTTC. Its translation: CAWSGTGNTEVF. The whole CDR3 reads CAWSGTGNTEVFF.

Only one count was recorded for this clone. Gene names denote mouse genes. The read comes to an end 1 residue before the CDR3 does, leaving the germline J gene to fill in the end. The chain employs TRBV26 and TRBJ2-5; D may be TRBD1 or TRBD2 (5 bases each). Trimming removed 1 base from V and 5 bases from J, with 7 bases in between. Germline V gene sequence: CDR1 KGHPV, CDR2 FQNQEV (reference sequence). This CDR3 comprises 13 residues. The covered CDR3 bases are TGTGCCAGCAGTCTGTACGGGGGAGACACCCAGTAC. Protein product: CASSLYGGDTQY. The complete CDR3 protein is CASSLYGGDTQYF. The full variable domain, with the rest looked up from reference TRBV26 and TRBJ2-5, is NSKVIQTPRYLVKGQGQKAKMRCIPEKGHPVVFWYQQNKNNEFKFLINFQNQEVLQQIDMTEKRFSAECPSNSPCSLEIQSSEAGDSALYLCASSLYGGDTQYFGPGTRLLVL.

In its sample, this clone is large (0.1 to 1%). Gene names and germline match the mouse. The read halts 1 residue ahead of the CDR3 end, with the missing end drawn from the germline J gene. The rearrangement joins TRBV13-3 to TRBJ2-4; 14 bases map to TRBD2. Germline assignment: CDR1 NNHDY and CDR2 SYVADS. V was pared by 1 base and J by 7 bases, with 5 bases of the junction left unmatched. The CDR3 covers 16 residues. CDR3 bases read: TGTGCCAGCAGTGATCGGGACTGGGGGGGCAGGGACACCTTGTAC. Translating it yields CASSDRDWGGRDTLY. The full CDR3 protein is CASSDRDWGGRDTLYF. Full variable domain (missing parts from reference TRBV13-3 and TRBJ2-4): EAAVTQSPRSKVAVTGGKVTLSCHQTNNHDYMYWYRQDTGHGLRLIHYSYVADSTEKGDIPDGYKASRPSQENFSLILELASLSQTAVYFCASSDRDWGGRDTLYFGAGTRLSVL.

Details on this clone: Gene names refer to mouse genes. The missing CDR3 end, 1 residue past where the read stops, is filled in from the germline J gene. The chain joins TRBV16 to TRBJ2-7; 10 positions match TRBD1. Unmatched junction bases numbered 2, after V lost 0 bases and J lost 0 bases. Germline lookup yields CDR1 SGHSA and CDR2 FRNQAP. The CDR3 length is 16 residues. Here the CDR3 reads CASSLDRDRGSYEQYF. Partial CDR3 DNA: TGTGCAAGCAGCTTAGACCGGGACAGGGGCTCCTATGAACAGTAC. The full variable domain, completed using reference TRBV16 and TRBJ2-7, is NAGVIQTPRHKVTGKGQEATLWCEPISGHSAVFWYRQTIVQGLEFLTYFRNQAPIDDSGMPKERFSAQMPNQSHSTLKIQSTQPQDSAVYLCASSLDRDRGSYEQYFGPGTRLTVL.

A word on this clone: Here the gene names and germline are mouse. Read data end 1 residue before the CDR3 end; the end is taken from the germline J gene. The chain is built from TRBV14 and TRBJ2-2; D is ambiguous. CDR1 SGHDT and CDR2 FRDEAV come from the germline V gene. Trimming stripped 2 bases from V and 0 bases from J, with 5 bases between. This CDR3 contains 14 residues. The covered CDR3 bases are TGTGCCAGCAGTTTTTTAGCAAACACCGGGCAGCTCTAC. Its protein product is CASSFLANTGQLY. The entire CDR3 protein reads CASSFLANTGQLYF.

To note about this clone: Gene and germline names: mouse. The CDR3 loop reads CASSRLGGDYEQYF. The DNA read from the CDR3 is TGTGCCAGCAGTCGACTGGGGGGGGACTATGAACAGTAC. The chain combines TRBV14 with TRBJ2-7; 11 positions match TRBD2. The read is 1 residue too short to cover the CDR3 end, so that end is filled in from the germline J gene. Germline V gene sequence: CDR1 SGHDT, CDR2 FRDEAV. This CDR3 has 14 amino acids. The J segment lost 3 bases and the V segment lost 4 bases, leaving 3 bases of the junction unmatched. The whole variable domain, filled in from reference TRBV14 and TRBJ2-7, reads EAGVTQSPRYAVLQEGQAVSFWCDPISGHDTLYWYQQPRDQGPQLLVYFRDEAVIDNSQLPSDRFSAVRPKGTNSTLKIQSAKQGDTATYLCASSRLGGDYEQYFGPGTRLTVL.

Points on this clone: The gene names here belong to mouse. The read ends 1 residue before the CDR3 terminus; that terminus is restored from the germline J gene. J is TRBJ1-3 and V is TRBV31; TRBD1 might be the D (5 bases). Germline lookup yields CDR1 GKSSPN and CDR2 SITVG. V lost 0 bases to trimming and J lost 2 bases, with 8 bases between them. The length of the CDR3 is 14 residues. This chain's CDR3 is CAWSLVGPGNTLYF. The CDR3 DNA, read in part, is TGTGCCTGGAGTCTAGTGGGACCTGGAAATACGCTCTAT.

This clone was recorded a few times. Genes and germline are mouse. The chain's CDR3 is CASSPTSGNTLYF. Partial CDR3 DNA: TGTGCAAGCAGCCCTACTTCTGGAAATACGCTCTAT. The chain links TRBV16 to TRBJ1-3; D ambiguous. The read falls 1 residue short of the CDR3 end, and the missing part is taken from the germline J gene. Germline CDR1 and CDR2: SGHSA and FRNQAP. The CDR3 has 13 residues. The V gene lost 5 bases and the J gene lost 0 bases, with 5 bases spanning the gap.

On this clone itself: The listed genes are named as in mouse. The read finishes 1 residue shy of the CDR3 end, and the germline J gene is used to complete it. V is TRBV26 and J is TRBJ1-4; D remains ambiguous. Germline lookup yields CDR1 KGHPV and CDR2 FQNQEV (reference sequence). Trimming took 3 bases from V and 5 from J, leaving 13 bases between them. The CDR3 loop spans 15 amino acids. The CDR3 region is CASSLRPGGNERLFF. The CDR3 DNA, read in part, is TGTGCCAGCAGTCTCCGGCCAGGAGGGAACGAAAGATTATTT.

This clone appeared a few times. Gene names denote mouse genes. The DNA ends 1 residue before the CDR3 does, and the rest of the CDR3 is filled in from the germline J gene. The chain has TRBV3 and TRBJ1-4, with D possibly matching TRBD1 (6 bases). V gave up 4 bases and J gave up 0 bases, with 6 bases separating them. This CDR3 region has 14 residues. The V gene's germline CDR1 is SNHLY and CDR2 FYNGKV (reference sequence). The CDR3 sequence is CASSYRVSNERLFF. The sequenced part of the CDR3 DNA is TGTGCCAGCAGCTACAGGGTTTCCAACGAAAGATTATTT.

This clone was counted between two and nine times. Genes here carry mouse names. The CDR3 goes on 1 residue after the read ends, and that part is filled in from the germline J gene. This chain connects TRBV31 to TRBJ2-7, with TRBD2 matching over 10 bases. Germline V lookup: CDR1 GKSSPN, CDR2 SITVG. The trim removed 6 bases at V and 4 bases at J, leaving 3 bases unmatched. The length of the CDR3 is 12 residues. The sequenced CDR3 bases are TGTGCCTGTCAACTGGGGGGGTATGAACAGTAC. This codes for CACQLGGYEQY. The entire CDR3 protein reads CACQLGGYEQYF.

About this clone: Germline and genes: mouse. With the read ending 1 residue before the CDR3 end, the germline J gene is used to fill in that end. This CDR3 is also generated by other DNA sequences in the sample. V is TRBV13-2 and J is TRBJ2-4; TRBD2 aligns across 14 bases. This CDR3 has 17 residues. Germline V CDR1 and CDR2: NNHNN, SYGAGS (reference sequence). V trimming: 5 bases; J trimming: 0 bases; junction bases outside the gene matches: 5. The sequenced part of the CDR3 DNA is TGTGCCAGCGGCCGGGACTGGGGGGGCGCGAGTCAAAACACCTTGTAC. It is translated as CASGRDWGGASQNTLY. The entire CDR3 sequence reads CASGRDWGGASQNTLYF.

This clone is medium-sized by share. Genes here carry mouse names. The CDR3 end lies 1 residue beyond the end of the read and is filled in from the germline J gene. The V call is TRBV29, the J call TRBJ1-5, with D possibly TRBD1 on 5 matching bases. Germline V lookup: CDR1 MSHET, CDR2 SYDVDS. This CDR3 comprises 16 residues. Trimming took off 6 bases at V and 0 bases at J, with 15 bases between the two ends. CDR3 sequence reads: CASRSGTGYNNQAPLF. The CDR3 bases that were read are TGTGCTAGCAGGTCCGGGACGGGGTATAACAACCAGGCTCCGCTT.

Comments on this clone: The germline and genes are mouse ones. Incomplete CDR3 DNA: TGTGCCAGCTCTCTCGCAGGGGCTCACACAGAAGTCTTC. Translation: CASSLAGAHTEVF. The entire CDR3 is CASSLAGAHTEVFF. The rearrangement links TRBV12-1 to TRBJ1-1, with D maybe TRBD1 (6 bases). The sequence runs out 1 residue before the end of the CDR3; the remainder is reconstructed from the germline J gene. The CDR3 spans 14 residues. Trimming cost V 0 bases and J 3 bases, with 10 bases left between them. The germline V gene has CDR1 SGHSN and CDR2 HYEKVE.

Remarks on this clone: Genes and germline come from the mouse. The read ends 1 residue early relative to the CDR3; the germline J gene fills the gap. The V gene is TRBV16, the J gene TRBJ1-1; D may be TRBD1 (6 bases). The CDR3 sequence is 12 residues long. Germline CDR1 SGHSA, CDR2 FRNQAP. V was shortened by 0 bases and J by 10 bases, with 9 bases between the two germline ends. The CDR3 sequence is CASSLDRGRVFF. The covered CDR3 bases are TGTGCAAGCAGCTTAGACAGGGGCAGAGTCTTC.

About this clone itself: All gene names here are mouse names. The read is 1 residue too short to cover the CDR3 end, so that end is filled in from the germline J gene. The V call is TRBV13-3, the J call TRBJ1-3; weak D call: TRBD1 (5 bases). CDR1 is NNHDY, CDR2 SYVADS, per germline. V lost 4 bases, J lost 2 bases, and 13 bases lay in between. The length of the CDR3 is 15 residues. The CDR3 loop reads CASSPGPRAGNTLYF. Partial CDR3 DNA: TGTGCCAGCAGTCCGGGACCTAGGGCTGGAAATACGCTCTAT.